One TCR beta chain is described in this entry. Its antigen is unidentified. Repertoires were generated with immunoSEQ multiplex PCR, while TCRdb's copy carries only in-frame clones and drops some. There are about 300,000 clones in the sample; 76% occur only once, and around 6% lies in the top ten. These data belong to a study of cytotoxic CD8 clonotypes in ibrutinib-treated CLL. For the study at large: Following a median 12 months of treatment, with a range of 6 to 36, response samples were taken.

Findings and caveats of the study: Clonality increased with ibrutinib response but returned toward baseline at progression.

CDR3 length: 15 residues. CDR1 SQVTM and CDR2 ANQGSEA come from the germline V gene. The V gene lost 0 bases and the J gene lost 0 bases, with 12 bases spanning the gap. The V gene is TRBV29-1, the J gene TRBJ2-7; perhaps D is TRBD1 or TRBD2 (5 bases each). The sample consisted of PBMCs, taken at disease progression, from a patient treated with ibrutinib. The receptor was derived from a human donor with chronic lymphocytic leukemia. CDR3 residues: CSVEDPAGSSYEQYF. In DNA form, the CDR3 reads TGCAGCGTTGAAGATCCGGCAGGGAGCTCCTACGAGCAGTACTTC.